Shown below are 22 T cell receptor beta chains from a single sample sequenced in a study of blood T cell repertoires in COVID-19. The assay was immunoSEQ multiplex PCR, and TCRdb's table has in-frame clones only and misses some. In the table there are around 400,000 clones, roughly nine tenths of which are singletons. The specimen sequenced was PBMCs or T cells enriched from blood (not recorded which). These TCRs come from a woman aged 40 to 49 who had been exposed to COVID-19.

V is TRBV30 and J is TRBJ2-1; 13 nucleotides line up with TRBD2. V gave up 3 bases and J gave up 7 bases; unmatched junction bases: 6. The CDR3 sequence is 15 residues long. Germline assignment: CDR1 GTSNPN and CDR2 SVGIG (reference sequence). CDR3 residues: CAWSAGTSGVNEQFF. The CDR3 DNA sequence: TGTGCCTGGAGCGCCGGGACTAGCGGGGTAAATGAGCAGTTCTTC.

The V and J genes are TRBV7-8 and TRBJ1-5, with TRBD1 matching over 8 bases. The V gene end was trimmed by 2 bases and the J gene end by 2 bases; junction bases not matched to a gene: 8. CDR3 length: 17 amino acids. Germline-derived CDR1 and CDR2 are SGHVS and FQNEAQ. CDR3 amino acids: CASSLQKTGEGNQPQHF. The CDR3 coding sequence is TGTGCCAGCAGCTTACAAAAGACAGGGGAGGGCAATCAGCCCCAGCATTTT. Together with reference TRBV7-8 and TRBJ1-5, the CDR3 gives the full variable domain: GAGVSQSPRYKVAKRGQDVALRCDPISGHVSLFWYQQALGQGPEFLTYFQNEAQLDKSGLPSDRFFAERPEGSVSTLKIQRTQQEDSAVYLCASSLQKTGEGNQPQHFGDGTRLSIL.

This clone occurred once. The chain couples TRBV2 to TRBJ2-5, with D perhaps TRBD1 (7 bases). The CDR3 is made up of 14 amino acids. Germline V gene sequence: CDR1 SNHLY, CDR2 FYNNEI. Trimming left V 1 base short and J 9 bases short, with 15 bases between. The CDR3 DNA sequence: TGTGCCAGCAGTGAAGAAAGGACAGGAGGGGCCCAGTACTTC. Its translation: CASSEERTGGAQYF.

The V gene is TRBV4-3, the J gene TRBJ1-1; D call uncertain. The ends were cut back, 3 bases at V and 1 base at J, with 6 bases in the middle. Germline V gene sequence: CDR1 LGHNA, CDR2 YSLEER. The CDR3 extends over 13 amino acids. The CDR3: CASSHYRNTEAFF. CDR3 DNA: TGCGCCAGCAGCCATTACAGGAACACTGAAGCTTTCTTT.

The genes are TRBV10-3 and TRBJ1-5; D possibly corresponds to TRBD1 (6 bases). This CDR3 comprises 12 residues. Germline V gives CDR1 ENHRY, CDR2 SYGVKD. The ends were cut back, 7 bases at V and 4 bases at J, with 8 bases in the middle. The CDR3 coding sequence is TGTGCCATCAAGGACAGTAATCAGCCCCAGCATTTT. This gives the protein CAIKDSNQPQHF.

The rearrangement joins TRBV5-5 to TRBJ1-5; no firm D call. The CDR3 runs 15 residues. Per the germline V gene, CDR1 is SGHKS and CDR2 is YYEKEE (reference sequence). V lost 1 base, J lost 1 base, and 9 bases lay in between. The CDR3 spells CASSLLGGSNQPQHF. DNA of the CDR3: TGTGCCAGCAGCTTGCTTGGCGGAAGCAATCAGCCCCAGCATTTT. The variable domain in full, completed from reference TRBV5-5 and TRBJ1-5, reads DAGVTQSPTHLIKTRGQQVTLRCSPISGHKSVSWYQQVLGQGPQFIFQYYEKEERGRGNFPDRFSARQFPNYSSELNVNALLLGDSALYLCASSLLGGSNQPQHFGDGTRLSIL.

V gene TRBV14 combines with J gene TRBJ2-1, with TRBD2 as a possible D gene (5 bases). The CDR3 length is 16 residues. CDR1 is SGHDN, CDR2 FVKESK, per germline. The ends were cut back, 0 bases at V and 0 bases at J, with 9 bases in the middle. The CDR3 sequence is CASSQERGFSYNEQFF. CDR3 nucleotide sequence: TGTGCCAGCAGCCAAGAACGGGGATTCTCCTACAATGAGCAGTTCTTC.

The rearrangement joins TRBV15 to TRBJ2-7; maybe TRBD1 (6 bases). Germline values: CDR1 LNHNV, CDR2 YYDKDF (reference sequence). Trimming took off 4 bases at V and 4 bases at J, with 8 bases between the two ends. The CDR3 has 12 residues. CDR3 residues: CATSKQGYEQYF. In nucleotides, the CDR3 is TGTGCCACCAGCAAACAGGGTTACGAGCAGTACTTC.

DNA for the CDR3: TGTGCCAGCAGCCTCCCCCGGGGGGGTGGCACTGAAGCTTTCTTT. Protein: CASSLPRGGGTEAFF. The V call is TRBV7-2, the J call TRBJ1-1; TRBD1 is a possible D gene (5 bases). Between the trimmed V and J ends, which lost 5 bases and 4 bases, there was a span of 17 bases. This CDR3 has 15 residues. The germline gives CDR1 SGHTA, CDR2 FQGNSA.

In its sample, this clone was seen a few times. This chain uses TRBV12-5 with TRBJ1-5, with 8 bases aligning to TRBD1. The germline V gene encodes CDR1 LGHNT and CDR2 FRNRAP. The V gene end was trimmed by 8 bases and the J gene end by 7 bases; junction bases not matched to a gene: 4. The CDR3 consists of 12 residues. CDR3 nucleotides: TGTGCTAGTAACAGGGGGGTCCAGCCCCAGCATTTT. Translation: CASNRGVQPQHF.

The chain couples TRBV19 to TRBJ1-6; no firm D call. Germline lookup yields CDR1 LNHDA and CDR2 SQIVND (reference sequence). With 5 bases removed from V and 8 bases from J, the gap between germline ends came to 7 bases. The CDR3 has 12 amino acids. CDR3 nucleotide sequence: TGTGCCAGTAGTTACGGGGATTCACCCCTCCACTTT. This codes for CASSYGDSPLHF.

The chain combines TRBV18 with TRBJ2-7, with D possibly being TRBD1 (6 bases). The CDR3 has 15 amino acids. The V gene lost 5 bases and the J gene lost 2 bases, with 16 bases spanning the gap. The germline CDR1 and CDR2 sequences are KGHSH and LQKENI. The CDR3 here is CASSSLNRVPYEQYF. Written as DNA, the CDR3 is TGTGCCAGCTCATCCTTAAACAGGGTCCCCTACGAGCAGTACTTC.

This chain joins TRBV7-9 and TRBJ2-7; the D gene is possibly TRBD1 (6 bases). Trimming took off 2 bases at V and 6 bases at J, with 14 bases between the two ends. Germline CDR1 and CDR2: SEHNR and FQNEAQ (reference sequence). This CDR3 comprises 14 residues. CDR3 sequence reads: CASSLTRQDSEQYF. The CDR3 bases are TGTGCCAGCAGCTTAACACGACAGGACAGCGAGCAGTACTTC.

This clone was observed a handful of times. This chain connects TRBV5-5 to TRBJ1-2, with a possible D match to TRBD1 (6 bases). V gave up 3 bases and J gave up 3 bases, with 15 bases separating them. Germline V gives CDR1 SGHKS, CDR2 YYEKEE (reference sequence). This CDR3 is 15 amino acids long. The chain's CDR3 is CASSSGVGADYGYTF. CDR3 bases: TGTGCCAGCAGCTCAGGGGTGGGGGCGGACTATGGCTACACCTTC.

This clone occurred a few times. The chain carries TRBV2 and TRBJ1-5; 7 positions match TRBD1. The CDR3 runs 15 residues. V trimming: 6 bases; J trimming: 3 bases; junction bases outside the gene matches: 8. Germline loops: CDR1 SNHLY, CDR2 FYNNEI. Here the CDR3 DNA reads TGTGCCAGCAGACGCCGGGACAGAGCCAATCAGCCCCAGCATTTT. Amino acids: CASRRRDRANQPQHF.

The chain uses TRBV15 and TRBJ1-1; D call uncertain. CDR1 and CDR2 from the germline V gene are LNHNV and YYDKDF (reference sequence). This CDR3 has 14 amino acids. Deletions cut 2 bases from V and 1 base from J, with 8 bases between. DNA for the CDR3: TGTGCCACCAGCAGATTTCGGGAGAACACTGAAGCTTTCTTT. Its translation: CATSRFRENTEAFF.

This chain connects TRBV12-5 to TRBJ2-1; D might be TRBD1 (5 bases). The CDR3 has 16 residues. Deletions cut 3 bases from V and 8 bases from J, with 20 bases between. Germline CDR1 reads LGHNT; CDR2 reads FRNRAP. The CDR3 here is CASGFPSGLIIDEQFF. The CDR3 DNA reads TGTGCTAGTGGTTTTCCGTCAGGGTTAATTATCGATGAGCAGTTCTTC.

CDR3 protein: CASSALRETEAFF. The CDR3 DNA reads as TGTGCCAGCAGTGCCCTCCGTGAGACTGAAGCTTTCTTT. The chain has TRBV7-6 and TRBJ1-1; D is unclear. V was cut by 6 bases and J by 5 bases, with 13 bases left in between. Germline V lookup: CDR1 SGHVS, CDR2 FNYEAQ. The CDR3 runs 13 residues.

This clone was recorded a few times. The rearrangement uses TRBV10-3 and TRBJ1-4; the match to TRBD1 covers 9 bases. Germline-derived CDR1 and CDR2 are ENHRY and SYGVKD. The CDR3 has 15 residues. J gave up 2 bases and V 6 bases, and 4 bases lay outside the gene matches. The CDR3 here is CAIRATGGTNEKLFF. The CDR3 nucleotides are TGTGCCATCAGAGCCACAGGGGGCACTAATGAAAAACTGTTTTTT.

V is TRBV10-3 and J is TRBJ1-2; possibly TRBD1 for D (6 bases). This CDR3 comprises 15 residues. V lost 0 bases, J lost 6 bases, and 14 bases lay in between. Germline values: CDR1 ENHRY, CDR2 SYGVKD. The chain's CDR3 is CAISESSRGADGYTF. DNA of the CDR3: TGTGCCATCAGTGAGTCAAGTCGGGGGGCGGATGGCTACACCTTC.

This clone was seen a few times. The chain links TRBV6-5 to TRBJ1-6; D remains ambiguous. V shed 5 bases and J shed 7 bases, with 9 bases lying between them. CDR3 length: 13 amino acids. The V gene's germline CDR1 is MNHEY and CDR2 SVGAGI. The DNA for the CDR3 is TGTGCCAGCAGTAACGGGTGGAATTCACCCCTCCACTTT. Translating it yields CASSNGWNSPLHF.

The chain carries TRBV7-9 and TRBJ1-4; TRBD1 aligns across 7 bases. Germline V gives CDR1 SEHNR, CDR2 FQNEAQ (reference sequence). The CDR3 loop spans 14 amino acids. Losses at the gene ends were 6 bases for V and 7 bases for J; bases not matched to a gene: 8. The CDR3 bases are TGTGCCAGCAGTTCAGGGGGACCGGGTGAAAAACTGTTTTTT. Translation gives CASSSGGPGEKLFF.